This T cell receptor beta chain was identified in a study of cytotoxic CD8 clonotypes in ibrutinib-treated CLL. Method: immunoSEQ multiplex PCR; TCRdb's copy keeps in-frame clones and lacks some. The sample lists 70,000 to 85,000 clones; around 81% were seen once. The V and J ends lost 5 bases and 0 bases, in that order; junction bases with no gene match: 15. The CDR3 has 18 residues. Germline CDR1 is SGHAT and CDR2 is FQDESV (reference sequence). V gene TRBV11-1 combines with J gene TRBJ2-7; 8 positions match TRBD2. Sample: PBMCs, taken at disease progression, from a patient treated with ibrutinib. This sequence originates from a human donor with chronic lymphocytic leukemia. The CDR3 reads CASSRHLSGGTSSYEQYF. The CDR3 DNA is TGTGCCAGCAGCCGCCACCTGAGTGGCGGGACTAGCTCCTACGAGCAGTACTTC. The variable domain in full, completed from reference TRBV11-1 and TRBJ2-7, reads EAEVAQSPRYKITEKSQAVAFWCDPISGHATLYWYRQILGQGPELLVQFQDESVVDDSQLPKDRFSAERLKGVDSTLKIQPAELGDSAMYLCASSRHLSGGTSSYEQYFGPGTRLTVT.